The 5 T cell receptor beta chains presented below share a single source sample, sequenced in a study of blood T cell repertoires in COVID-19. Data came from immunoSEQ multiplex PCR; TCRdb stores just in-frame clones and leaves some out. The sample has 70,000 to 80,000 clones, approximately 87% seen once. The sequencing input was peripheral blood. The source is a man older than 75 in a cohort sampled during active COVID-19.

The rearrangement uses TRBV3-1 (or the pseudogene TRBV3-2) and TRBJ1-1; D call uncertain. There are 13 residues in the CDR3. CDR1 LGHDT and CDR2 YNNKEL come from the germline V gene (reference sequence). V lost 4 bases, J lost 1 base, and 7 bases lay in between. DNA for the CDR3: TGTGCCAGCAGCCCACTTCGGAACACTGAAGCTTTCTTT. As protein: CASSPLRNTEAFF.

The rearrangement uses TRBV19 and TRBJ2-3; TRBD2 is a possible D gene (6 bases). Germline CDR1 reads LNHDA; CDR2 reads SQIVND (reference sequence). There are 15 residues in the CDR3. Trimming pared 2 bases from V and 1 base from J, leaving 10 bases between. The CDR3, as DNA: TGTGCCAGTAGTATACTGGGGACTGGCACAGATACGCAGTATTTT. Translating it yields CASSILGTGTDTQYF.

The rearrangement joins TRBV29-1 to TRBJ1-1; D remains ambiguous. Per the germline V gene, CDR1 is SQVTM and CDR2 is ANQGSEA. The germline V and J ends were trimmed by 6 bases and 5 bases, with 13 bases remaining between them. The CDR3 has 12 amino acids. This chain's CDR3 is CSVLGSGTEAFF. In nucleotides, the CDR3 is TGCAGCGTCCTGGGTTCGGGGACTGAAGCTTTCTTT.

This sequence joins TRBV18 and TRBJ1-1, with TRBD1 matching over 8 bases. The CDR3 sequence is 15 residues long. Germline CDR1 reads KGHSH; CDR2 reads LQKENI. Germline trimming cut 3 bases from V and 2 bases from J; bases unmatched to any gene: 5. The CDR3 DNA reads as TGTGCCAGCTCACCTACAGGGGGATCAAACACTGAAGCTTTCTTT. It encodes CASSPTGGSNTEAFF.

The chain is built from TRBV12-5 and TRBJ1-5; 7 bases map to TRBD1. CDR1 and CDR2 (germline): LGHNT, FRNRAP. This CDR3 is built from 17 residues. J was trimmed by 2 bases and V by 5 bases; bases with no gene match: 12. The CDR3, as DNA: TGTGCTAGTGGTCAACAGGGGATTGGAAGTGGCAATCAGCCCCAGCATTTT. It translates to CASGQQGIGSGNQPQHF.